This TCR beta chain was profiled in a study of shared clonotypes between healthy human individuals. In regard to this clone: Its ends do not fully match the called genes, so a read error is possible. Other DNA variants within this sample encode the same CDR3.

Using immunoSEQ multiplex PCR, the repertoire was profiled, and TCRdb retains in-frame clones only, with some absent. This table has approximately 2,300,000 clones, less than 95% appearing once. Germline values: CDR1 MDHEN, CDR2 SYDVKM. The CDR3 totals 15 residues. The chain employs TRBV28 and TRBJ1-2; D gene unclear. This TCR was sampled from a young man in good health. Some clones in this sample may be carry-over from other donors' samples. Sequencing was carried out using naive CD4+ T cells from PBMCs. Described subset: CD45RA+ positively selected. DNA of the CDR3: TGTGCTAGCAGTTTCCGGTCCTCAGGCAGCTATGGCTACACCTTC. It specifies CASSFRSSGSYGYTF.